Included here is one T cell receptor beta chain sequence, with context. Profiled with immunoSEQ multiplex PCR; TCRdb holds only in-frame clones, not every one. The repertoire holds about 120,000 clones, just under 90% seen once, with 9% to 13% in the top ten. This sample was taken from a study of control samples from healthy donors and cancer patients. CDR1 is SGHDT and CDR2 is YYEEEE in the germline V gene. The CDR3 has 17 residues. The V segment lost 1 base and the J segment 2 bases; nucleotides outside the gene matches: 6. The V gene is TRBV5-6, the J gene TRBJ1-1, with 12 nucleotides matching TRBD1. The specimen sequenced was blood. The TCR sequence derives from a man aged 30-40 years in good health. The chain's CDR3 is CASSLWGQGALNTEAFF. DNA of the CDR3: TGTGCCAGCAGCTTGTGGGGACAGGGGGCCCTCAACACTGAAGCTTTCTTT.